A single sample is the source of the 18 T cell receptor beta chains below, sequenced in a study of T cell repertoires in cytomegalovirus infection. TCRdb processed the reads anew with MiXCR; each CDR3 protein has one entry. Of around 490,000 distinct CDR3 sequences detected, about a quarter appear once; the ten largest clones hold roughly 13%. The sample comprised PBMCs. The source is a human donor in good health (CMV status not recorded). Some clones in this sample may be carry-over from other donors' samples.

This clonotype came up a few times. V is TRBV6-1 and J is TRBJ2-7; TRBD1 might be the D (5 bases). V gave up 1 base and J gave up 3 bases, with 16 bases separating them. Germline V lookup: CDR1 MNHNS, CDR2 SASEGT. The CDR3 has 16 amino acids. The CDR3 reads CASSEDRQGGVYEQYV. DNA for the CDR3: TGTGCCAGCAGTGAAGATCGTCAGGGTGGTGTCTACGAGCAGTACGTC.

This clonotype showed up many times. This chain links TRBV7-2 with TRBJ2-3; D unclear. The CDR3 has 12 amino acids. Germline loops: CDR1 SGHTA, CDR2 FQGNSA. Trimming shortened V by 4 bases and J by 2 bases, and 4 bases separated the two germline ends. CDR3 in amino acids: CASSSNTDTQYF. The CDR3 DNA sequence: TGTGCCAGCAGCTCTAACACAGATACGCAGTATTTT.

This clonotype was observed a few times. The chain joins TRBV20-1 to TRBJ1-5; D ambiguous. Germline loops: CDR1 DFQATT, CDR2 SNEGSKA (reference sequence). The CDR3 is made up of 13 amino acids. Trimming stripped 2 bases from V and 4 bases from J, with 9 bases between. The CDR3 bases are TGCAGTGCTAGACCGGACCTTAATCAGCCCCAGCATTTT. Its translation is CSARPDLNQPQHF.

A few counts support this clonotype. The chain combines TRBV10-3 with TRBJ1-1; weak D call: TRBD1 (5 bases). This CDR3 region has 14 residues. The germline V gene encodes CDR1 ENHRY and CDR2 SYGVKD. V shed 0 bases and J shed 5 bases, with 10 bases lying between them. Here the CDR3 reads CAISESGRSTEAFF. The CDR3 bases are TGTGCCATCAGTGAGTCGGGGCGGAGTACTGAAGCTTTCTTT.

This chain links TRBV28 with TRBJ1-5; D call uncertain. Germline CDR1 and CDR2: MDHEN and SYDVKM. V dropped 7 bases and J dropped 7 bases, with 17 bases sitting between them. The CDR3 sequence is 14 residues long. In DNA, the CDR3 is TGTGCCAGCACTCTGGGCGTTACGGGACAGCCCCAGCATTTT. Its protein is CASTLGVTGQPQHF.

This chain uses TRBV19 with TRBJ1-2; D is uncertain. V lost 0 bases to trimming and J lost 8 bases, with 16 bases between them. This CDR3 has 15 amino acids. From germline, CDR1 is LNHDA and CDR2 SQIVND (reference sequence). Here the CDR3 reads CASSIDQLGLGGYTF. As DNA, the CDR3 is TGTGCCAGTAGTATAGATCAGCTGGGTTTGGGAGGCTACACCTTC.

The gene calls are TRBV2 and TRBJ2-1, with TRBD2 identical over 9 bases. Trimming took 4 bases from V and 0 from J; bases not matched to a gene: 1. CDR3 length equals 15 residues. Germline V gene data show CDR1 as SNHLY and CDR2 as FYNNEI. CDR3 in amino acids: CASSGLADSYNEQFF. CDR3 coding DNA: TGTGCCAGCAGTGGACTAGCGGACTCCTACAATGAGCAGTTCTTC.

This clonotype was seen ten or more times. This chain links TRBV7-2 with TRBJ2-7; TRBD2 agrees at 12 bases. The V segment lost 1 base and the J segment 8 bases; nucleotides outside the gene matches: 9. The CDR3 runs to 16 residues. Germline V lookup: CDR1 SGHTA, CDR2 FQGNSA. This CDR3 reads CASSLVETSGRGQQYF. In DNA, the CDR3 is TGTGCCAGCAGCTTAGTAGAGACTAGCGGGAGAGGACAGCAGTACTTC.

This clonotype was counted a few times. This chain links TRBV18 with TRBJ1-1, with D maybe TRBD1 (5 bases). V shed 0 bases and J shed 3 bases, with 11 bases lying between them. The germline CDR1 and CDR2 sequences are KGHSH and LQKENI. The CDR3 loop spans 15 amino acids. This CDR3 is CASSPPSGRDTEAFF. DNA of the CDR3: TGTGCCAGCTCACCACCGTCGGGCAGGGACACTGAAGCTTTCTTT.

CDR3 amino acids: CAISSRQETQYF. The CDR3, as DNA: TGTGCCATCAGCTCGCGGCAAGAGACCCAGTACTTC. J is TRBJ2-5 and V is TRBV10-3; D ambiguous. This CDR3 is built from 12 residues. V lost 6 bases, J lost 2 bases, and 7 bases lay in between. The germline V gene encodes CDR1 ENHRY and CDR2 SYGVKD.

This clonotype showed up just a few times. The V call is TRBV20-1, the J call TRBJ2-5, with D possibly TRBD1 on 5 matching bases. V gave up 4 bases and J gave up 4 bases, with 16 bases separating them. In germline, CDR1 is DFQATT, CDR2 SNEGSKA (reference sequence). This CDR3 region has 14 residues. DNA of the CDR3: TGCAGTGCTATAGCACAGGCATTACGAGAGACCCAGTACTTC. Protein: CSAIAQALRETQYF.

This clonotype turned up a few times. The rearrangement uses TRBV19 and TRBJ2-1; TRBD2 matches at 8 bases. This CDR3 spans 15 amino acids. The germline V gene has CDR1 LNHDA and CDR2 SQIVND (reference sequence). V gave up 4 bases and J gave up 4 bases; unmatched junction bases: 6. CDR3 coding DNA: TGTGCCAGTAGTAGGCAAGCGGGGGCATACAATGAGCAGTTCTTC. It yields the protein CASSRQAGAYNEQFF.

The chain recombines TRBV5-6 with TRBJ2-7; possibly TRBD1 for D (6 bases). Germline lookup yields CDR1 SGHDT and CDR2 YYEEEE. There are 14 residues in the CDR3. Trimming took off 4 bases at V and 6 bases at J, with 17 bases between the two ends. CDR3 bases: TGTGCCAGCAGCATCAACGCACAGGGCGCCGAGCAGTACGTC. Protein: CASSINAQGAEQYV.

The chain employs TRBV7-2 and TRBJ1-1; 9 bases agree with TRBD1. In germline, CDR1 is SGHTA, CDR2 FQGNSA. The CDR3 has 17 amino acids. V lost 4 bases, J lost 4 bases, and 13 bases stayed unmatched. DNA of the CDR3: TGTGCCAGCAGCTCCTTGATCGGGACAGGGATATTCACTGAAGCTTTCTTT. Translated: CASSSLIGTGIFTEAFF.

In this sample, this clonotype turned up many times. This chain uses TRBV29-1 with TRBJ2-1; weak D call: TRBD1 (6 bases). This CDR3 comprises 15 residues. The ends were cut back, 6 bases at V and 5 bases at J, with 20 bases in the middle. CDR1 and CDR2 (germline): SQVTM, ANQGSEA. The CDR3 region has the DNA TGCAGCGTCACGCCGAGGGGGACGTTGAACAATGAGCAGTTCTTC. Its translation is CSVTPRGTLNNEQFF.

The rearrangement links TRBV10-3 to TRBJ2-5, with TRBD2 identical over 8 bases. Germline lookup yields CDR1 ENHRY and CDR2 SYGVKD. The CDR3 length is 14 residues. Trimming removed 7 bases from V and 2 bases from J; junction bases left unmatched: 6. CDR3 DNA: TGTGCCATCACCAGCGGGAGTGGTCAAGAGACCCAGTACTTC. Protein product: CAITSGSGQETQYF.

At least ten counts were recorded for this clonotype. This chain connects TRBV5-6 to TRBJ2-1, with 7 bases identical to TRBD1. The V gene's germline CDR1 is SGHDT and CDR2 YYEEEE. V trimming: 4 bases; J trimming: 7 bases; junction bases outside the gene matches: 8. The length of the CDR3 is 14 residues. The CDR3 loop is CASSQTGLWNEQFF. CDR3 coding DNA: TGTGCCAGCAGCCAGACAGGGTTGTGGAATGAGCAGTTCTTC.

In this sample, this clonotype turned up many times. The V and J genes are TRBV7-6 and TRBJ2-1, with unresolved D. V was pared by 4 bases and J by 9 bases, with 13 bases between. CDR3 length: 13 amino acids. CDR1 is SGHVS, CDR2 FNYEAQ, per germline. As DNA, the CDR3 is TGTGCCAGCAGCTCTTCCCTTGATCGTGAGCAGTTCTTC. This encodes CASSSSLDREQFF.